This passage covers 24 T cell receptor beta chains from one sample sequenced in a study of blood T cells in healthy people across ages. Primed by a sample-barcoded 5' primer and a J-beta primer mix, a second PCR proceeded for 7 to 11 cycles. From the 5' RACE reads, TCRdb called clonotypes with MiXCR, one entry per CDR3 protein. Of hundreds of thousands of distinct CDR3 sequences listed, around 31% are singletons. Sequences were obtained from blood. The receptors shown here come from a woman of 80 years or more in good health.

This clonotype was found a few times. The chain uses TRBV5-1 and TRBJ1-1; D uncertain. Germline values: CDR1 SGHRS, CDR2 YFSETQ. CDR3 length equals 16 residues. V was pared by 0 bases and J by 6 bases, with 18 bases between. The CDR3 nucleotides read TGCGCCAGCAGCTTGGGAGGCTTCAGCCTCACCCCTGAAGCTTTCTTT. This sequence encodes CASSLGGFSLTPEAFF.

For this clonotype: Compared with germline, one end of the junction differs, possibly owing to a read error. The V call is TRBV20-1, the J call TRBJ2-6, with TRBD1 matching over 7 bases. Germline loops: CDR1 DFQATT, CDR2 SNEGSKA (reference sequence). The CDR3 has 17 residues. CDR3 amino acids: CSAARQGQMAGTNVLTF. The CDR3, as DNA: TGCAGTGCCGCGCGACAGGGCCAAATGGCTGGGACCAACGTCCTGACTTTC.

This clonotype appeared a few times. This rearrangement joins TRBV9 to TRBJ1-1; tentatively, D is TRBD1 (5 bases). The germline V gene has CDR1 SGDLS and CDR2 YYNGEE. The CDR3 runs to 17 residues. The V gene lost 0 bases and the J gene lost 3 bases, with 18 bases spanning the gap. CDR3 residues: CASSVAARDWEHTEAFF. The DNA of the CDR3 is TGTGCCAGCAGCGTAGCTGCTAGGGACTGGGAGCACACTGAAGCTTTCTTT.

The chain combines TRBV9 with TRBJ2-2, with 7 bases lining up with TRBD2. V lost 4 bases and J lost 8; bases outside the gene matches: 8. The germline gives CDR1 SGDLS, CDR2 YYNGEE. This CDR3 is 14 amino acids long. This CDR3 is CASSQGAGTGELFF. CDR3 DNA sequence: TGTGCCAGCAGCCAAGGAGCGGGGACGGGGGAGCTGTTTTTT.

This clonotype has a count of ten or more. The genes are TRBV27 and TRBJ2-6; unclear D gene. CDR1 MNHEY and CDR2 SMNVEV come from the germline V gene (reference sequence). This CDR3 contains 15 residues. V was shortened by 6 bases and J by 0 bases, with 9 bases between the two germline ends. The CDR3 loop reads CASRQKISGANVLTF. In DNA, the CDR3 is TGTGCCAGCAGACAGAAAATCTCTGGGGCCAACGTCCTGACTTTC. The complete variable domain, with remaining parts taken from reference TRBV27 and TRBJ2-6, reads EAQVTQNPRYLITVTGKKLTVTCSQNMNHEYMSWYRQDPGLGLRQIYYSMNVEVTDKGDVPEGYKVSRKEKRNFPLILESPSPNQTSLYFCASRQKISGANVLTFGAGSRLTVL.

The rearrangement uses TRBV5-1 and TRBJ1-4; tentative D call: TRBD1 (5 bases). V shed 0 bases and J shed 4 bases, with 13 bases lying between them. The CDR3 spans 16 residues. CDR1 and CDR2 from the germline V gene are SGHRS and YFSETQ. The CDR3 reads CASSLGEAGINEKLFF. The CDR3 DNA reads TGCGCCAGCAGCTTGGGCGAGGCAGGGATTAATGAAAAACTGTTTTTT. The variable domain in full, with the rest retrieved from reference TRBV5-1 and TRBJ1-4, is KAGVTQTPRYLIKTRGQQVTLSCSPISGHRSVSWYQQTPGQGLQFLFEYFSETQRNKGNFPGRFSGRQFSNSRSEMNVSTLELGDSALYLCASSLGEAGINEKLFFGSGTQLSVL.

This clonotype was recorded only once. The CDR3 sequence is CASTSQPGQGPTDTQYF. DNA of the CDR3: TGTGCCAGCACCTCCCAACCGGGACAGGGTCCCACAGATACGCAGTATTTT. The chain has TRBV7-9 and TRBJ2-3; 9 bases are a match to TRBD1. The length of the CDR3 is 17 residues. Germline CDR1 is SEHNR and CDR2 is FQNEAQ (reference sequence). J lost 2 bases, V lost 7 bases, and 13 bases had no gene match.

This clonotype has only a few counts. This chain's CDR3 is CASSARVSGANVLTF. The CDR3 nucleotides are TGCGCCAGCAGTGCTAGGGTTTCTGGGGCCAACGTCCTGACTTTC. The chain couples TRBV5-1 to TRBJ2-6; unclear D gene. The CDR3 spans 15 residues. Trimming pared 5 bases from V and 1 base from J, leaving 10 bases between. The germline gives CDR1 SGHRS, CDR2 YFSETQ.

This clonotype was recorded at least ten times. V gene TRBV20-1 combines with J gene TRBJ2-5; TRBD2 is a possible D gene (5 bases). The ends were cut back, 1 base at V and 2 bases at J, with 14 bases in the middle. Per germline, CDR1 DFQATT and CDR2 SNEGSKA (reference sequence). This CDR3 contains 15 residues. The CDR3 DNA reads as TGCAGTGCTAGAGTCCCGGGATCGGGGCAAGAGACCCAGTACTTC. Encoded protein: CSARVPGSGQETQYF.

This clonotype was seen only a few times. The V gene is TRBV30, the J gene TRBJ1-1; D call uncertain. V was cut by 2 bases and J by 7 bases, with 8 bases left in between. Germline V gene data show CDR1 as GTSNPN and CDR2 as SVGIG (reference sequence). The CDR3 covers 11 residues. CDR3 residues: CAWSREGEAFF. In DNA form, the CDR3 reads TGTGCCTGGAGTCGGGAGGGTGAAGCTTTCTTT.

On this clonotype: A much larger clonotype is one base distant, so this may be a read error. The J gene is TRBJ1-2, the V gene TRBV7-3, with D maybe TRBD1 (6 bases). CDR3 length equals 12 residues. Germline CDR1 SGHTA, CDR2 FQGTGA. V lost 5 bases, J lost 12 bases, and 16 bases lay in between. CDR3 nucleotides: TGTGCCAGCAGCCCAAGGGGGGGCGGCCACACCTTC. Translated: CASSPRGGGHTF.

Concerning this clonotype itself: This may come from a read error, since a much larger clone is one base off. This chain uses TRBV7-6 with TRBJ2-5, with 8 positions matching TRBD1. The tail of the sequence fits TRBJ2-1 better, so the J call may be wrong. The CDR3 covers 14 residues. Germline CDR1 is SGHVS and CDR2 is FNYEAQ. The CDR3 sequence is CASSLVGTGGTQFF. The CDR3 DNA is TGTGCCAGCAGCTTAGTGGGCACAGGGGGGACCCAGTTCTTC.

Many counts were recorded for this clonotype. The chain employs TRBV11-3 and TRBJ2-1, with 8 bases identical to TRBD2. The CDR3 consists of 15 residues. Losses at the gene ends were 7 bases for V and 7 bases for J; bases not matched to a gene: 12. Germline CDR1 SGHNT, CDR2 YENEEA. CDR3 protein: CASTPGGIQGNEQFF. CDR3 nucleotides: TGTGCCAGCACCCCGGGGGGGATCCAAGGGAATGAGCAGTTCTTC.

This clonotype was picked up many times. The chain combines TRBV4-3 with TRBJ2-5, with D tentatively TRBD2 (6 bases). V gave up 0 bases and J gave up 5 bases, with 7 bases separating them. The CDR3 has 13 residues. Germline V gene data show CDR1 as LGHNA and CDR2 as YSLEER. CDR3 residues: CASSQDRGETQYF. CDR3 sequence (DNA): TGCGCCAGCAGCCAAGATCGGGGGGAGACCCAGTACTTC.

A remark on this clonotype: Germline and junction disagree at one end, which may indicate a read error. The CDR3 loop reads CVSSLDNRLTQFF. CDR3 nucleotides: TGCGTCAGCAGCTTGGACAACCGCCTAACCCAGTTCTTC. This chain uses TRBV5-1 with TRBJ2-1, with a possible D match to TRBD1 (5 bases). This CDR3 contains 13 residues. CDR1 and CDR2 from the germline V gene are SGHRS and YFSETQ.

The rearrangement links TRBV29-1 to TRBJ2-1; D might be TRBD1 (6 bases). V was shortened by 5 bases and J by 4 bases, with 9 bases between the two germline ends. CDR3 length: 12 residues. CDR1 SQVTM and CDR2 ANQGSEA come from the germline V gene. The CDR3 sequence: CSVSDRYNEQFF. The CDR3 coding sequence is TGCAGCGTTTCGGACAGATACAATGAGCAGTTCTTC.

This clonotype was found many times. The chain combines TRBV12-3 or TRBV12-4 with TRBJ2-7; D is undetermined. V was cut by 10 bases and J by 6 bases, with 19 bases left in between. The CDR3 is 13 amino acids. The CDR3: CAISVSSVGEQYF. In DNA form, the CDR3 reads TGTGCCATCTCAGTTTCGTCTGTGGGCGAGCAGTACTTC.

This clonotype was recorded many times. The rearrangement joins TRBV7-8 to TRBJ2-1; D may match TRBD1 or TRBD2 (5 bases each). The CDR3 contains 14 residues. Germline V gives CDR1 SGHVS, CDR2 FQNEAQ. Trimming took 0 bases from V and 6 from J, leaving 9 bases between them. In DNA, the CDR3 is TGTGCCAGCAGCTTAGCAGCAGGGACCAATGAGCAGTTCTTC. Protein sequence: CASSLAAGTNEQFF.

At least ten counts were recorded for this clonotype. The chain combines TRBV7-9 with TRBJ2-1; TRBD1 agrees at 7 bases. The CDR3 has 16 amino acids. The germline V gene has CDR1 SEHNR and CDR2 FQNEAQ (reference sequence). J gave up 5 bases and V 3 bases, and 10 bases lay outside the gene matches. The CDR3 protein is CASSLLSGTDNNEQFF. CDR3 nucleotides: TGTGCCAGCAGCTTGCTCTCCGGGACAGATAACAATGAGCAGTTCTTC.

This clonotype was counted many times. The chain carries TRBV7-2 and TRBJ2-7; TRBD1 agrees at 8 bases. V shed 5 bases, J shed 2 bases, and the junction held 8 bases outside the gene matches. Per germline, CDR1 SGHTA and CDR2 FQGNSA. The CDR3 totals 15 residues. CDR3 sequence (DNA): TGTGCCAGCAGCCTGATGACAGGGGTACCCTACGAGCAGTACTTC. This encodes CASSLMTGVPYEQYF.

The rearrangement uses TRBV11-1 and TRBJ2-5; D call uncertain. Germline CDR1 reads SGHAT; CDR2 reads FQDESV (reference sequence). The CDR3 consists of 11 residues. Trimming left V 5 bases short and J 7 bases short, with 8 bases between. The CDR3: CASSQGRTQYF. The CDR3 DNA reads as TGTGCCAGCAGCCAAGGCAGGACCCAGTACTTC.

This clonotype was seen at least ten times. The DNA for the CDR3 is TGTGCCAGCAGCTTTAACCAACCCCCAAACAATGAGCAGTTCTTC. Amino acids: CASSFNQPPNNEQFF. V gene TRBV7-9 combines with J gene TRBJ2-1; D remains unclear. The germline V gene has CDR1 SEHNR and CDR2 FQNEAQ (reference sequence). The CDR3 consists of 15 residues. V dropped 3 bases and J dropped 5 bases, with 14 bases sitting between them.

This clonotype was recorded many times. The chain combines TRBV30 with TRBJ1-2; D not resolved. The CDR3 consists of 14 residues. In germline, CDR1 is GTSNPN, CDR2 SVGIG (reference sequence). V was trimmed by 3 bases and J by 8 bases, leaving 19 bases between them. The CDR3 DNA is TGTGCCTGGAGGGGCCCGGGAGAAACGCAGGGCTACACCTTC. Its translation is CAWRGPGETQGYTF.

Note on this clonotype: A much larger clone lies a single base off, so this may be a read error. The chain uses TRBV7-3 and TRBJ2-5; D is perhaps TRBD1 or TRBD2 (5 bases each). The J call may be in error: the DNA end matches TRBJ2-1 better. CDR1 and CDR2 (germline): SGHTA, FQGTGA. The CDR3 contains 13 residues. The CDR3 region has the DNA TGTGCCAGCAGCCCCAGGGAGCAAGAGACCCAGTTCTTC. This translates into CASSPREQETQFF.